The clone carrying this T cell receptor beta chain was found a few times. The data are from a study of blood T cell repertoires in COVID-19. Study in general: From the United States, Italy and Spain came samples of acute and convalescent COVID-19. The analysed material was cDNA or gDNA that came from T cells, B-cell-depleted T cells, or PBMCs.

Germline V gene lookup returns CDR1 SGDLS and CDR2 YYNGEE. This CDR3 is built from 16 residues. Trimming took 4 bases from V and 6 from J; bases not matched to a gene: 12. Authors' data handling: Amplifying reference gene primers gave estimates of nucleated cell counts. The protocol was immunoSEQ multiplex PCR, while the TCRdb copy is restricted to in-frame clones and leaves out a portion. The V and J calls and clone size are taken from that table; D and trimming were inferred from the DNA. This sample has 110,000 or so clones, with approximately 83% found just once. The sample was peripheral blood. The chain joins TRBV9 to TRBJ1-4, with 7 positions matching TRBD1. This clonotype originated in a woman in her sixties or seventies with acute or convalescent COVID-19. This CDR3 reads CASSPAGQVEDEKLFF. Here the CDR3 DNA reads TGTGCCAGCAGCCCCGCCGGACAGGTCGAAGATGAAAAACTGTTTTTT.